This TCR beta chain was identified during a study of cytomegalovirus exposure and HLA in healthy donors. As concerns this clone: The antigen is not known.

With 60 Vbeta and 13 Jbeta primers, the PCR was carried out. The method was immunoSEQ multiplex PCR; TCRdb's version includes in-frame clones alone and lacks a portion of them. Of approximately 130,000 clones in the sample, about 85% were seen once. General study results and limits: Indistinguishable V segments such as TRBV6-2 and TRBV6-3 were excluded. Most of the TCR beta V segments (in an earlier analysis) were productive either about 87% or about 30% of the time.

Germline V gene lookup returns CDR1 SGHTA and CDR2 FQGNSA. V dropped 1 base and J dropped 0; count of bases not matched to a gene: 3. CDR3 size: 16 residues. Source material: PBMCs. The chain links TRBV7-2 to TRBJ2-4, with TRBD2 matching 7 bases. The clonotype originates from a woman aged 25 to 39 in good health and CMV-seropositive. CDR3 in DNA: TGTGCCAGCAGCTTAGACCGGGGGGTAGCCAAAAACATTCAGTACTTC. Its protein product is CASSLDRGVAKNIQYF.